These T cell receptor beta chains were read from a single sample in a study of control samples from healthy donors and cancer patients. Libraries were prepared by immunoSEQ multiplex PCR; TCRdb keeps only in-frame clonotypes and omits some of them. Counted here are 90,000 to 110,000 clones, around four fifths occurring once; the ten biggest clones make up 13%. Material for sequencing was blood. Receptors were obtained from a woman aged 45-60 years in good health. Both conserved end residues are part of each CDR3. A D gene is named only where the DNA matches it firmly. Part of the rows lack a size; the others show once, few, many or a class for expanded clones.

-	TRBV5-4	-	TRBJ2-2	TGTGCCAGCAGCTTGGGGCGGGGGCTTAGCACCGGGGAGCTGTTTTTT	CASSLGRGLSTGELFF
-	TRBV18	TRBD1	TRBJ2-5	TGTGCCAGCTCACCACAGGGGGCGCGGCAAGAGACCCAGTACTTC	CASSPQGARQETQYF
-	TRBV6-1	-	TRBJ2-1	TGTGCCAGCAGTGAAAGAACAGTTTACAATGAGCAGTTCTTC	CASSERTVYNEQFF
-	TRBV10-3	-	TRBJ1-6	TGTGCCATCAGTGTGGGGGGGGATCGGCCCCTCCACTTT	CAISVGGDRPLHF
-	TRBV12-3/TRBV12-4	TRBD1	TRBJ2-3	TGTGCCAGCAGTCAGGGGGTCACAGATACGCAGTATTTT	CASSQGVTDTQYF
once	TRBV21-1	-	TRBJ2-1	TGTGCCAGCATATTAGGCAATGAGCAGTTCTTC	CASILGNEQFF
-	TRBV23-1	-	TRBJ1-1	TGCGCCAGCAGTCAACAACTTAGGAACACTGAAGCTTTCTTT	CASSQQLRNTEAFF
-	TRBV5-1	-	TRBJ2-3	TGCGCCAGCAGCTTGGGCCCTGCTGGAGATACGCAGTATTTT	CASSLGPAGDTQYF
-	TRBV6-1	TRBD1	TRBJ2-7	TGTGCCAGCAGTGAATACCCCCCCCGGACAGGGATTACCTACGAGCAGTACTTC	CASSEYPPRTGITYEQYF
once	TRBV24-1	TRBD2	TRBJ2-3	TGTGCCACCAGTGAGAGGACTAGCGGGAGACTCACAGATACGCAGTATTTT	CATSERTSGRLTDTQYF
-	TRBV30	-	TRBJ2-6	TGTGCCTGGAGTATTGGCTCTGGGGCCAACGTCCTGACTTTC	CAWSIGSGANVLTF